A selection of T cell receptor beta chains follows, all from one sample in a study of blood T cell repertoires in COVID-19. Method: immunoSEQ multiplex PCR; TCRdb's copy keeps in-frame clones and lacks some. Of about 260,000 clones in the sample, 85% to 90% were seen once. Material for sequencing was peripheral blood. The source is a woman between 25 and 40 years old with COVID-19, enrolled during active disease. CDR3s include the opening cysteine and the closing phenylalanine or tryptophan. Fields, in order: CDR3 protein, CDR3 DNA, D gene, V gene, clone size, J gene. The D gene is left open where the match is weak. Size is stated for part of the rows, as once, few or many counts, or as a class when the clone is expanded.

CDR3aa: CASSFRGSSTDEQFF; CDR3nt: TGCGCCAGCAGCTTCCGCGGGAGTTCGACCGATGAGCAGTTCTTC; d_gene: TRBD2; v_gene: TRBV5-1; abundance: once; j_gene: TRBJ2-1
CDR3aa: CASSATGANNSPLHF; CDR3nt: TGTGCCAGCAGCGCGACAGGGGCAAATAATTCACCCCTCCACTTT; d_gene: TRBD1; v_gene: TRBV7-9; abundance: NA; j_gene: TRBJ1-6
CDR3aa: CASSIRQYYGYTF; CDR3nt: TGTGCCAGTAGTATACGACAGTACTATGGCTACACCTTC; d_gene: NA; v_gene: TRBV19; abundance: NA; j_gene: TRBJ1-2
CDR3aa: CASSLGQGRGETQYF; CDR3nt: TGTGCCAGCAGCTTAGGGCAGGGTAGAGGAGAGACCCAGTACTTC; d_gene: NA; v_gene: TRBV11-2; abundance: NA; j_gene: TRBJ2-5
CDR3aa: CASSVAQGHNSPLHF; CDR3nt: TGTGCCAGCAGCGTAGCGCAGGGGCATAATTCACCCCTCCACTTT; d_gene: NA; v_gene: TRBV9; abundance: few; j_gene: TRBJ1-6
CDR3aa: CASSRQPNQPQHF; CDR3nt: TGTGCCAGCAGTCGACAGCCCAATCAGCCCCAGCATTTT; d_gene: NA; v_gene: TRBV6-2/TRBV6-3; abundance: NA; j_gene: TRBJ1-5
CDR3aa: CASSLPAGLPGELFF; CDR3nt: TGTGCCAGCAGCTTACCCGCCGGACTACCCGGGGAGCTGTTTTTT; d_gene: NA; v_gene: TRBV5-4; abundance: NA; j_gene: TRBJ2-2
CDR3aa: CASSPLSVGGETQYF; CDR3nt: TGTGCCAGCTCACCACTATCTGTCGGAGGGGAGACCCAGTACTTC; d_gene: NA; v_gene: TRBV18; abundance: once; j_gene: TRBJ2-5
CDR3aa: CASRVRGATGELFF; CDR3nt: TGCGCCAGCCGAGTTCGGGGGGCGACCGGGGAGCTGTTTTTT; d_gene: NA; v_gene: TRBV5-1; abundance: once; j_gene: TRBJ2-2
CDR3aa: CASNVYPGGNQPQHF; CDR3nt: TGTGCCAGCAACGTTTACCCGGGGGGTAATCAGCCCCAGCATTTT; d_gene: NA; v_gene: TRBV2; abundance: NA; j_gene: TRBJ1-5
CDR3aa: CASSLGLAPYNEQFF; CDR3nt: TGCGCCAGCAGCCTGGGACTAGCCCCCTACAATGAGCAGTTCTTC; d_gene: TRBD2; v_gene: TRBV5-1; abundance: NA; j_gene: TRBJ2-1
CDR3aa: CASSLGPSGEQFF; CDR3nt: TGCGCCAGCAGCTTAGGTCCCAGCGGGGAACAGTTCTTC; d_gene: TRBD2; v_gene: TRBV5-1; abundance: NA; j_gene: TRBJ2-1
CDR3aa: CASTPQARYTF; CDR3nt: TGTGCCAGCACACCCCAGGCCCGCTACACCTTC; d_gene: NA; v_gene: TRBV2; abundance: NA; j_gene: TRBJ1-2
CDR3aa: CASSPATGELFF; CDR3nt: TGTGCCAGCAGTCCCGCGACCGGGGAGCTGTTTTTT; d_gene: NA; v_gene: TRBV27; abundance: NA; j_gene: TRBJ2-2
CDR3aa: CASSLGADYSNQPQHF; CDR3nt: TGTGCCAGCAGCTTAGGGGCCGATTATAGCAATCAGCCCCAGCATTTT; d_gene: NA; v_gene: TRBV7-9; abundance: NA; j_gene: TRBJ1-5
CDR3aa: CASSLSDFGGYTF; CDR3nt: TGTGCCAGCAGCTTATCCGACTTCGGTGGCTACACCTTC; d_gene: NA; v_gene: TRBV7-2; abundance: NA; j_gene: TRBJ1-2
CDR3aa: CASSLDRGWNSPLHF; CDR3nt: TGTGCCAGCAGCTTGGACAGGGGCTGGAATTCACCCCTCCACTTT; d_gene: TRBD1; v_gene: TRBV7-2; abundance: NA; j_gene: TRBJ1-6
CDR3aa: CASSQEPGTGRTDTQYF; CDR3nt: TGTGCCAGCAGCCAAGAACCCGGGACAGGACGCACAGATACGCAGTATTTT; d_gene: TRBD1; v_gene: TRBV3-1/TRBV3-2; abundance: NA; j_gene: TRBJ2-3
CDR3aa: CASSLTGSTDTQYF; CDR3nt: TGCGCCAGCAGCTTGACAGGGTCCACAGATACGCAGTATTTT; d_gene: NA; v_gene: TRBV5-1; abundance: NA; j_gene: TRBJ2-3
CDR3aa: CASTGTGRGNQPQHF; CDR3nt: TGTGCCAGCACTGGGACAGGGAGGGGCAATCAGCCCCAGCATTTT; d_gene: TRBD1; v_gene: TRBV6-5; abundance: NA; j_gene: TRBJ1-5
CDR3aa: CASSRPAPETEAFF; CDR3nt: TGTGCCAGCAGCCGCCCAGCGCCTGAGACTGAAGCTTTCTTT; d_gene: NA; v_gene: TRBV5-6; abundance: NA; j_gene: TRBJ1-1
CDR3aa: CASTRSGELFF; CDR3nt: TGTGCCAGTACTCGGTCCGGGGAGCTGTTTTTT; d_gene: NA; v_gene: TRBV19; abundance: NA; j_gene: TRBJ2-2
CDR3aa: CASRRDYTAPDTQYF; CDR3nt: TGTGCCAGTAGAAGGGACTACACCGCGCCAGATACGCAGTATTTT; d_gene: TRBD2; v_gene: TRBV19; abundance: NA; j_gene: TRBJ2-3